This entry lists 22 T cell receptor beta chains sequenced from one sample in a study of blood T cell repertoires in COVID-19 (dated by TCRdb to the early 2020s). Receptor libraries were prepared by the immunoSEQ multiplex PCR assay. This is the immuneACCESS table as TCRdb keeps it, with only in-frame sequences that have V and J called. A part of the clones is gone; compared with another copy, unresolved V genes explain less than half, and the rest is unexplained. Here the sample has approximately 110,000 clones; 75% to 90% occur a single time. The ten largest clonotypes hold about 5.5% of the sample. Sequenced sample: peripheral blood. These receptors came from a woman aged 55-70 years with COVID-19, enrolled during active disease.

The chain links TRBV7-3 to TRBJ2-2, with TRBD2 identical over 7 bases. V gave up 5 bases and J gave up 6 bases; unmatched junction bases: 6. The CDR3 extends over 14 amino acids. Germline CDR1 SGHTA, CDR2 FQGTGA. In DNA form, the CDR3 reads TGTGCCAGCAGCCCCGGACTAGGCCCCGGGGAGCTGTTTTTT. This translates into CASSPGLGPGELFF.

A note on this clone: This sample includes further DNA sequences coding for the same CDR3. This chain uses TRBV6-1 with TRBJ2-7, with TRBD1 matching over 7 bases. This CDR3 is built from 15 residues. Per the germline V gene, CDR1 is MNHNS and CDR2 is SASEGT. V lost 1 base and J lost 2; bases outside the gene matches: 5. DNA for the CDR3: TGTGCCAGCAGTGAAGGGACAGGACAGCCCTACGAGCAGTACTTC. Translated, it gives CASSEGTGQPYEQYF.

The rearrangement links TRBV5-1 to TRBJ2-7, with TRBD2 matching over 12 bases. V lost 1 base to trimming and J lost 6 bases; unmatched junction nucleotides: 2. CDR1 SGHRS and CDR2 YFSETQ come from the germline V gene. The CDR3 is made up of 14 amino acids. The DNA of the CDR3 is TGCGCCAGCAGCTTGTGGGGACTAGCGGGCGAGCAGTACTTC. This gives the protein CASSLWGLAGEQYF.

The gene calls are TRBV6-9 and TRBJ1-6; the D gene is possibly TRBD1 (5 bases). Germline values: CDR1 MNHGY, CDR2 SVAAGI. The CDR3 consists of 16 residues. Trimming pared 5 bases from V and 0 bases from J, leaving 11 bases between. CDR3 nucleotides: TGTGCCAGCAGTACCAGACAGAGCTCCTATAATTCACCCCTCCACTTT. This codes for CASSTRQSSYNSPLHF.

The gene calls are TRBV7-6 and TRBJ1-4, with 8 nucleotides matching TRBD1. Germline V lookup: CDR1 SGHVS, CDR2 FNYEAQ. The V and J ends lost 5 bases and 5 bases, in that order; junction bases with no gene match: 7. The CDR3 has 15 residues. The DNA for the CDR3 is TGTGCCAGCAGCGCCGAAGGGACAGGAAATGAAAAACTGTTTTTT. It encodes CASSAEGTGNEKLFF.

The chain carries TRBV11-1 and TRBJ2-3, with TRBD1 matching 11 bases. The CDR3 contains 14 residues. V gave up 3 bases and J gave up 4 bases; unmatched junction bases: 0. Looked up from germline, CDR1 is SGHAT and CDR2 is FQDESV (reference sequence). The CDR3 sequence is CASSLGQGADTQYF. The CDR3 DNA is TGTGCCAGCAGCTTGGGACAGGGGGCAGATACGCAGTATTTT.

This chain joins TRBV5-1 and TRBJ2-3; the match to TRBD2 covers 9 bases. CDR1 and CDR2 from the germline V gene are SGHRS and YFSETQ. V was clipped by 0 bases and J by 2 bases; unmatched bases: 7. There are 17 residues in the CDR3. The CDR3 DNA is TGCGCCAGCAGCTTGGATTTCCTAGCGGGGACCACAGATACGCAGTATTTT. This sequence encodes CASSLDFLAGTTDTQYF.

J is TRBJ1-1 and V is TRBV7-9; 9 bases map to TRBD1. Trimming at V came to 8 bases and at J to 0 bases, leaving 7 bases not matched to a gene. The germline V gene has CDR1 SEHNR and CDR2 FQNEAQ (reference sequence). CDR3 length equals 15 residues. The CDR3 DNA reads TGTGCCAGCCGCCCCGGACAGGGGCTGAACACTGAAGCTTTCTTT. The encoded protein is CASRPGQGLNTEAFF. The entire variable domain, with the rest obtained from reference TRBV7-9 and TRBJ1-1, is as follows: DTGVSQNPRHKITKRGQNVTFRCDPISEHNRLYWYRQTLGQGPEFLTYFQNEAQLEKSRLLSDRFSAERPKGSFSTLEIQRTEQGDSAMYLCASRPGQGLNTEAFFGQGTRLTVV.

This rearrangement joins TRBV7-9 to TRBJ2-7, with TRBD1 matching over 10 bases. V dropped 5 bases and J dropped 4; count of bases not matched to a gene: 8. Germline loops: CDR1 SEHNR, CDR2 FQNEAQ (reference sequence). The CDR3 totals 15 residues. DNA of the CDR3: TGTGCCAGCAGCAGAAGGACAGGGGGAGGTTACGAGCAGTACTTC. This translates into CASSRRTGGGYEQYF.

The chain couples TRBV3-1 (or the pseudogene TRBV3-2) to TRBJ1-2, with a weak D call TRBD1 (5 bases). The germline V gene encodes CDR1 LGHDT and CDR2 YNNKEL (reference sequence). Trimming cost V 6 bases and J 1 base, with 9 bases left between them. CDR3 length equals 13 residues. CDR3: CASRDTDNYGYTF. CDR3 in DNA: TGTGCCAGCAGGGACACCGATAACTATGGCTACACCTTC.

This clone was recorded once. CDR3 residues: CASRLYLQGSTEAFF. The CDR3 bases are TGTGCCAGCCGACTCTATTTGCAGGGGAGTACTGAAGCTTTCTTT. V gene TRBV14 combines with J gene TRBJ1-1, with D perhaps TRBD1 (6 bases). This CDR3 has 15 residues. V was clipped by 8 bases and J by 5 bases, with 21 bases between them. Per germline, CDR1 SGHDN and CDR2 FVKESK.

The V and J genes are TRBV19 and TRBJ1-5; TRBD1 is a possible D gene (5 bases). The V gene's germline CDR1 is LNHDA and CDR2 SQIVND (reference sequence). The CDR3 totals 13 residues. Trimming left V 6 bases short and J 6 bases short, with 12 bases between. CDR3 region: CASRVQGSQPQHF. CDR3 in DNA: TGTGCCAGTAGAGTGCAGGGTAGTCAGCCCCAGCATTTT.

This chain joins TRBV6-5 and TRBJ1-2; the D gene is possibly TRBD1 (5 bases). The CDR3 contains 15 residues. The germline V gene encodes CDR1 MNHEY and CDR2 SVGAGI. Deletions cut 4 bases from V and 7 bases from J, with 19 bases between. The CDR3 sequence: CASSSVVEGSSGYTF. Here the CDR3 DNA reads TGTGCCAGCAGTTCGGTGGTGGAGGGGTCGAGTGGCTACACCTTC.

The CDR3 sequence: CASSAPSADRGRGTQYF. The CDR3 nucleotides are TGTGCCAGCAGTGCCCCGAGTGCGGACAGGGGGCGTGGGACCCAGTACTTC. V and J are TRBV2 and TRBJ2-5; 11 positions agree with TRBD1. V was pared by 4 bases and J by 7 bases, with 14 bases of the junction left unmatched. Germline V gene sequence: CDR1 SNHLY, CDR2 FYNNEI. This CDR3 region has 17 residues.

CDR3 protein: CASSIHSSLGTDTQYF. The CDR3 nucleotides read TGTGCCAGTAGTATTCACTCGTCTCTCGGCACAGATACGCAGTATTTT. The V and J genes are TRBV19 and TRBJ2-3; no definite D call. The CDR3 has 16 residues. The V end was cut by 3 bases, the J end by 1 base, with 14 bases between. CDR1 is LNHDA, CDR2 SQIVND, per germline (reference sequence).

The V gene is TRBV4-3, the J gene TRBJ1-1; D is perhaps TRBD1 (5 bases). V lost 0 bases and J 3 bases, leaving 11 bases between the germline ends. There are 15 residues in the CDR3. From germline, CDR1 is LGHNA and CDR2 YSLEER. The CDR3 nucleotides are TGCGCCAGCAGCCAAGATCGGGCCAGGGACACTGAAGCTTTCTTT. Translating it yields CASSQDRARDTEAFF.

The V and J genes are TRBV11-2 and TRBJ1-2; TRBD1 matches at 7 bases. V was clipped by 1 base and J by 8 bases; unmatched bases: 7. The CDR3 consists of 14 residues. Germline loops: CDR1 SGHAT, CDR2 FQNNGV. The CDR3 nucleotides are TGTGCCAGCAGCTTAGGGAGACAGGGTAGAGGCTACACCTTC. Its protein product is CASSLGRQGRGYTF.

V and J are TRBV6-5 and TRBJ1-2; a weak D match, TRBD1 (6 bases). CDR1 is MNHEY, CDR2 SVGAGI, per germline. V gave up 2 bases and J gave up 7 bases, with 14 bases separating them. The CDR3 is 14 residues long. The CDR3 DNA is TGTGCCAGCAGTTACGATCGGACAGCCACTGGCTACACCTTC. Protein product: CASSYDRTATGYTF.

This chain uses TRBV6-2 or TRBV6-3 with TRBJ2-7, with 8 bases lining up with TRBD2. J gave up 6 bases and V 1 base, and 11 bases lay outside the gene matches. The CDR3 is 16 residues long. Germline lookup yields CDR1 MNHEY and CDR2 SVGEGT. The CDR3 coding sequence is TGTGCCAGCAGTTACTGGGGGGCTAGCGGGCGTACCGAGCAGTACTTC. This gives the protein CASSYWGASGRTEQYF.

This clone was counted between two and nine times. The chain uses TRBV3-1 (or the pseudogene TRBV3-2) and TRBJ1-5, with D unclear. Looked up from germline, CDR1 is LGHDT and CDR2 is YNNKEL (reference sequence). With 1 base removed from V and 0 bases from J, the gap between germline ends came to 7 bases. The CDR3 is made up of 15 amino acids. The CDR3 DNA reads TGTGCCAGCAGCCAAGGAGGCTATAGCAATCAGCCCCAGCATTTT. Protein product: CASSQGGYSNQPQHF.

The V call is TRBV5-6, the J call TRBJ1-1, with D possibly being TRBD1 (6 bases). The germline V and J ends were trimmed by 4 bases and 1 base, with 17 bases remaining between them. Germline V gene sequence: CDR1 SGHDT, CDR2 YYEEEE. The CDR3 runs to 16 residues. The CDR3 DNA is TGTGCCAGCAGCCCGGGAGGAGGGGGACCGAACACTGAAGCTTTCTTT. Amino acid sequence: CASSPGGGGPNTEAFF.

This clone has just a few counts. The chain carries TRBV5-8 and TRBJ2-1; D ambiguous. The germline V gene encodes CDR1 SGHTS and CDR2 YDEGEE. This CDR3 spans 12 amino acids. V lost 2 bases and J 5 bases, leaving 5 bases between the germline ends. The CDR3 nucleotides read TGTGCCAGCAGCTTAGAGAACAATGAGCAGTTCTTC. Translation: CASSLENNEQFF.